The 10 T cell receptor beta chains presented below share a single source sample, sequenced in a study of T cell responses to AZD1222 COVID-19 vaccine. Generated by immunoSEQ multiplex PCR, the TCRdb table keeps only in-frame clones and is missing some. The sample includes 150,000 or so clones, roughly nine tenths seen only once; the top ten take approximately 3.6%. Specimen: peripheral blood, collected 28 days after the second AZD1222 dose. Receptors were obtained from an adult who received the AZD1222 COVID-19 vaccine.

A single count supports this clone. This chain connects TRBV30 to TRBJ2-5; 8 nucleotides match TRBD2. V gave up 2 bases and J gave up 9 bases; unmatched junction bases: 11. The germline V gene has CDR1 GTSNPN and CDR2 SVGIG (reference sequence). The CDR3 runs 14 residues. This CDR3 reads CAWSINSGAPSQYF. Here the CDR3 DNA reads TGTGCCTGGAGTATCAATAGCGGGGCACCTTCCCAGTACTTC.

The rearrangement uses TRBV7-9 and TRBJ1-4, with 10 bases that match TRBD1. The germline V gene has CDR1 SEHNR and CDR2 FQNEAQ (reference sequence). The junction had 5 bases not matched to a gene; V was cut back by 5 bases and J by 5 bases. The CDR3 loop spans 15 amino acids. CDR3 protein: CASSPPGQGNEKLFF. The CDR3 nucleotides are TGTGCCAGCAGCCCCCCGGGACAGGGGAATGAAAAACTGTTTTTT.

V usage is TRBV30 and J usage is TRBJ1-2; D possibly corresponds to TRBD1 (6 bases). V was trimmed by 4 bases and J by 4 bases, leaving 10 bases between them. The CDR3 loop spans 12 amino acids. CDR1 GTSNPN and CDR2 SVGIG come from the germline V gene (reference sequence). CDR3 protein: CAWKGGGYGYTF. CDR3 nucleotide sequence: TGTGCCTGGAAGGGGGGCGGCTATGGCTACACCTTC.

The chain is built from TRBV5-6 and TRBJ2-1, with D perhaps TRBD1 (6 bases). The V end was cut by 1 base, the J end by 5 bases, with 16 bases between. The germline V gene has CDR1 SGHDT and CDR2 YYEEEE. The CDR3 extends over 16 amino acids. The CDR3 region has the DNA TGTGCCAGCAGCTTGTTGGTTGGGTCAGGGGACAATGAGCAGTTCTTC. It translates to CASSLLVGSGDNEQFF. The entire variable domain, with the rest obtained from reference TRBV5-6 and TRBJ2-1, is as follows: DAGVTQSPTHLIKTRGQQVTLRCSPKSGHDTVSWYQQALGQGPQFIFQYYEEEERQRGNFPDRFSGHQFPNYSSELNVNALLLGDSALYLCASSLLVGSGDNEQFFGPGTRLTVL.

The J gene is TRBJ2-2, the V gene TRBV10-3, with D possibly TRBD2 on 5 matching bases. V was shortened by 0 bases and J by 1 base, with 6 bases between the two germline ends. Per germline, CDR1 ENHRY and CDR2 SYGVKD. The CDR3 sequence is 15 residues long. CDR3 region: CAISESGENTGELFF. The CDR3 DNA reads TGTGCCATCAGTGAGTCGGGAGAGAACACCGGGGAGCTGTTTTTT.

The chain is built from TRBV5-1 and TRBJ2-7; 7 bases fit TRBD2. The CDR3 is made up of 15 amino acids. Germline V CDR1 and CDR2: SGHRS, YFSETQ. V lost 0 bases to trimming and J lost 2 bases; unmatched junction nucleotides: 5. Here the CDR3 reads CASSLGLAVTYEQYF. The CDR3 nucleotides are TGCGCCAGCAGCTTGGGGCTAGCGGTCACCTACGAGCAGTACTTC.

The rearrangement joins TRBV3-1 (or the pseudogene TRBV3-2) to TRBJ1-6; D remains ambiguous. Germline loops: CDR1 LGHDT, CDR2 YNNKEL (reference sequence). V was trimmed by 0 bases and J by 0 bases, leaving 9 bases between them. This CDR3 has 17 amino acids. The CDR3, as DNA: TGTGCCAGCAGCCAAGACCTGTCGAGCTCCTATAATTCACCCCTCCACTTT. This sequence encodes CASSQDLSSSYNSPLHF.

V is TRBV4-3 and J is TRBJ2-1, with a tentative D call TRBD2 (6 bases). Germline lookup yields CDR1 LGHNA and CDR2 YSLEER. Deletions cut 0 bases from V and 7 bases from J, with 16 bases between. The CDR3 is 16 residues long. In nucleotides, the CDR3 is TGCGCCAGCAGCCAAGATGGGGGAGGATTTGGTAATGAGCAGTTCTTC. The encoded protein is CASSQDGGGFGNEQFF.

The rearrangement joins TRBV5-4 to TRBJ1-1, with D unclear. There are 18 residues in the CDR3. Germline loops: CDR1 SGHNT, CDR2 YYREEE (reference sequence). V lost 1 base to trimming and J lost 5 bases, with 24 bases between them. CDR3 DNA sequence: TGTGCCAGCAGCTTGAGTTGGGCAGTAGCGCACTTTAGGACTGAAGCTTTCTTT. As protein: CASSLSWAVAHFRTEAFF. Supplemented by reference TRBV5-4 and TRBJ1-1, the full variable domain reads ETGVTQSPTHLIKTRGQQVTLRCSSQSGHNTVSWYQQALGQGPQFIFQYYREEENGRGNFPPRFSGLQFPNYSSELNVNALELDDSALYLCASSLSWAVAHFRTEAFFGQGTRLTVV.

The chain is built from TRBV11-3 and TRBJ2-2; 9 bases fit TRBD2. CDR1 SGHNT and CDR2 YENEEA come from the germline V gene. Germline trimming cut 4 bases from V and 1 base from J; bases unmatched to any gene: 4. The CDR3 is 16 residues long. Written as DNA, the CDR3 is TGTGCCAGCAGCTCCCAGACTAGCGGGAACACCGGGGAGCTGTTTTTT. Translating it yields CASSSQTSGNTGELFF.